This T cell receptor (beta chain) is drawn from a study of T cell responses to AZD1222 COVID-19 vaccine. Profiled with immunoSEQ multiplex PCR; TCRdb holds only in-frame clones, not every one. The sample consists of some 250,000 clones, 90% to 95% of them appearing once. This CDR3 is built from 14 residues. The J segment lost 4 bases and the V segment lost 4 bases, leaving 4 bases of the junction unmatched. Germline lookup yields CDR1 LGHDT and CDR2 YNNKEL (reference sequence). The rearrangement joins TRBV3-1 (or the pseudogene TRBV3-2) to TRBJ2-5; 9 bases line up with TRBD2. The sample was peripheral blood, taken 28 days after the second AZD1222 dose. The TCR originated in an adult who received the AZD1222 COVID-19 vaccine. The DNA for the CDR3 is TGTGCCAGCAGCCCGGGACTAGCTATAGAGACCCAGTACTTC. Translating gives CASSPGLAIETQYF.